The sequence of this TCR beta chain was determined in a study of CD8+CD57+ T cells in acquired aplastic anemia. Genomic DNA constituted the template upon which TCR beta VDJ and CDR3 profiling was performed. TCRdb recomputed calls from the reads with MiXCR, one row per CDR3 protein. The sample shows a few hundred thousand distinct CDR3 sequences, about half of them seen only once. This clonotype appeared many times. The antigen remains undetermined. Findings and caveats of the study: Controls did not differ significantly from patients in CD8+ Simpson's diversity.

This CDR3 comprises 14 residues. J gave up 2 bases and V 2 bases, and 2 bases lay outside the gene matches. The germline V gene has CDR1 SGHDT and CDR2 YYEEEE. Selection for sequencing was limited to patients who had shown CD8+CD57+ cell expansion by flow cytometry. With no exception, the patients had severe acquired aplastic anemia. This clonotype was obtained from a human donor with aplastic anemia. The gene calls are TRBV5-6 and TRBJ2-7, with 9 bases matching TRBD2. Sequencing was performed on sorted CD4+, CD8+, or CD8+CD57+ T cells (not recorded which) from PBMCs. CDR3 sequence reads: CASSLPSGTYEQYF. The CDR3 DNA follows: TGTGCCAGCAGCTTACCTAGCGGGACCTACGAGCAGTACTTC.